These 20 T cell receptor beta chains originate from one sample sequenced in a study of regulatory T cells in long-lasting Graves disease. Libraries of TCR beta came from iRepertoire HTBI primers plus Arm-PCR of CDR3 regions. Each CDR3 protein gets one entry after TCRdb re-called the multiplex PCR reads with MiXCR. The sample shows a few hundred thousand distinct CDR3 sequences, about a sixth of them seen only once. The time point was: newly diagnosed GD, antithyroid drugs for less than 3 months. Generation of the TCR library employed RNA extracted from PBMCs. These sequences were also reported in another study, on T cells in Graves' hyperthyroidism and ophthalmopathy.

The sample consisted of peripheral blood mononuclear cells (PBMCs), taken at new diagnosis, from a patient treated with antithyroid drugs. The origin of the receptors is a woman between 18 and 29 years old with Graves disease.

This clonotype was seen more than once but under ten times. The rearrangement joins TRBV7-3 to TRBJ2-3; 12 positions agree with TRBD2. With 3 bases clipped from V and 4 bases from J, the junction kept 5 bases outside the gene matches. Per germline, CDR1 SGHTA and CDR2 FQGTGA. CDR3 length: 16 amino acids. CDR3 loop: CASSFLGTSGSDTQYF. The DNA for the CDR3 is TGTGCCAGCAGCTTTCTTGGGACTAGCGGGTCAGATACGCAGTATTTT. The variable domain in full, completed from reference TRBV7-3 and TRBJ2-3, reads GAGVSQTPSNKVTEKGKYVELRCDPISGHTALYWYRQSLGQGPEFLIYFQGTGAADDSGLPNDRFFAVRPEGSVSTLKIQRTERGDSAVYLCASSFLGTSGSDTQYFGPGTRLTVL.

This clonotype was detected a few times. CDR3 region: CASSMYGTGATYEQYF. As DNA, the CDR3 is TGTGCCAGTAGTATGTACGGGACAGGGGCGACCTACGAGCAGTACTTC. The V and J genes are TRBV19 and TRBJ2-7; 10 nucleotides align to TRBD1. CDR3 length: 16 amino acids. Germline CDR1 is LNHDA and CDR2 is SQIVND (reference sequence). Trimming cost V 3 bases and J 2 bases; bases outside gene matches: 7.

Many counts were recorded for this clonotype. The rearrangement joins TRBV24-1 to TRBJ2-1; TRBD2 agrees at 9 bases. Germline V gene lookup returns CDR1 KGHDR and CDR2 SFDVKD. The length of the CDR3 is 19 residues. V trimming: 3 bases; J trimming: 0 bases; junction bases outside the gene matches: 11. The CDR3 nucleotides are TGTGCCACCAGTGATGCAGGGGCTAGCGGGATGGGCTCCTACAATGAGCAGTTCTTC. Amino acids: CATSDAGASGMGSYNEQFF.

The table lists this clonotype with many counts. This sequence joins TRBV7-3 and TRBJ2-1; no firm D call. V was cut by 4 bases and J by 2 bases, with 12 bases left in between. Germline V gene lookup returns CDR1 SGHTA and CDR2 FQGTGA. This CDR3 comprises 15 residues. DNA of the CDR3: TGTGCCAGCAGCTGGGATCCGGGCCCCTACAATGAGCAGTTCTTC. It yields the protein CASSWDPGPYNEQFF.

This clonotype was counted at least ten times. The rearrangement joins TRBV24-1 to TRBJ2-5; D is possibly TRBD1 or TRBD2 (5 bases each). This CDR3 region has 16 residues. Trimming took 7 bases from V and 5 from J, leaving 22 bases between them. Germline V CDR1 and CDR2: KGHDR, SFDVKD. The CDR3 protein is CATSRPRESVAETQYF. CDR3 nucleotide sequence: TGTGCCACCAGCCGGCCCAGGGAATCGGTAGCGGAGACCCAGTACTTC.

Ten or more counts support this clonotype. The rearrangement joins TRBV4-1 to TRBJ2-7, with TRBD1 matching over 8 bases. The CDR3 has 15 residues. CDR1 is MGHRA, CDR2 YSYEKL, per germline. V shed 0 bases and J 2 bases; nucleotides not matched to a gene: 3. The DNA of the CDR3 is TGCGCCAGCAGCCAAGACGGACAGGGCACCTACGAGCAGTACTTC. Its protein is CASSQDGQGTYEQYF.

A word on this clonotype: Being one base from a much bigger clone, this may be a read error. The V call is TRBV15, the J call TRBJ2-3; tentatively, D is TRBD1 (5 bases). The V end lost 3 bases, the J end lost 0 bases, and 16 bases lay between the germline ends. The length of the CDR3 is 17 residues. CDR1 is LNHNV, CDR2 YYDKDF, per germline (reference sequence). CDR3 in amino acids: CATSRIPGIGSTDTQYF. Here the CDR3 DNA reads TGTGCCACCAGCAGGATCCCAGGGATAGGGAGCACAGATACGCAGTATTTT.

This clonotype occurred many times. The chain is built from TRBV14 and TRBJ2-6, with D tentatively TRBD1 (5 bases). Germline values: CDR1 SGHDN, CDR2 FVKESK. Trimming left V 5 bases short and J 2 bases short, with 13 bases between. The length of the CDR3 is 16 residues. The chain's CDR3 is CASSDSPKAGANVLTF. The CDR3, as DNA: TGTGCCAGCAGCGACAGTCCCAAGGCTGGGGCCAACGTCCTGACTTTC. Drawing the rest from reference TRBV14 and TRBJ2-6, the complete variable domain is EAGVTQFPSHSVIEKGQTVTLRCDPISGHDNLYWYRRVMGKEIKFLLHFVKESKQDESGMPNNRFLAERTGGTYSTLKVQPAELEDSGVYFCASSDSPKAGANVLTFGAGSRLTVL.

This chain links TRBV5-1 with TRBJ2-5; 7 bases are shared with TRBD1. CDR1 and CDR2 (germline): SGHRS, YFSETQ. With V trimmed by 4 bases and J by 4 bases, 7 bases remained unmatched. The CDR3 length is 14 residues. The CDR3 is CASSTRQGAETQYF. The CDR3, as DNA: TGCGCCAGCAGCACTCGACAGGGAGCAGAGACCCAGTACTTC.

V usage is TRBV20-1 and J usage is TRBJ2-1; TRBD2 matches at 7 bases. The V gene's germline CDR1 is DFQATT and CDR2 SNEGSKA (reference sequence). After removal of 1 base from V and 8 bases from J, the junction contained 5 bases not matched to a gene. CDR3 length: 13 amino acids. CDR3 loop: CSARGYSGDEQFF. The DNA of the CDR3 is TGCAGTGCTAGAGGTTACAGCGGGGATGAGCAGTTCTTC.

This clonotype showed up many times. The chain links TRBV2 to TRBJ1-1; no clear D gene. There are 13 residues in the CDR3. From germline, CDR1 is SNHLY and CDR2 FYNNEI. Trimming took 4 bases from V and 7 from J, leaving 13 bases between them. CDR3 in DNA: TGTGCCAGCAGTGGAACAGCTTATTTTGAAGCTTTCTTT. Residues: CASSGTAYFEAFF.

The genes are TRBV30 and TRBJ2-2; unclear D gene. CDR3 length: 15 amino acids. Trimming removed 2 bases from V and 5 bases from J, with 15 bases in between. The germline CDR1 and CDR2 sequences are GTSNPN and SVGIG (reference sequence). Here the CDR3 DNA reads TGTGCCTGGAGTCTCTTCCCCGGCCTTACCGGGGAGCTGTTTTTT. Translated, it gives CAWSLFPGLTGELFF. Variable domain in full (rest from reference TRBV30 and TRBJ2-2): SQTIHQWPATLVQPVGSPLSLECTVEGTSNPNLYWYRQAAGRGLQLLFYSVGIGQISSEVPQNLSASRPQDRQFILSSKKLLLSDSGFYLCAWSLFPGLTGELFFGEGSRLTVL.

The table lists this clonotype with many counts. This chain connects TRBV30 to TRBJ2-3; D possibly uses TRBD1 or TRBD2 (5 bases each). CDR3 length: 16 residues. Trimming removed 0 bases from V and 0 bases from J, with 13 bases in between. The germline CDR1 and CDR2 sequences are GTSNPN and SVGIG (reference sequence). CDR3 sequence reads: CAWSVGTASSTDTQYF. For the CDR3, the DNA is TGTGCCTGGAGTGTGGGGACGGCTTCTAGCACAGATACGCAGTATTTT.

The sample holds many counts of this clonotype. This chain joins TRBV7-2 and TRBJ2-7, with 9 nucleotides matching TRBD1. CDR3 length equals 14 residues. Germline V gene sequence: CDR1 SGHTA, CDR2 FQGNSA. V shed 5 bases, J shed 7 bases, and the junction held 9 bases outside the gene matches. The CDR3 reads CASSNRQGVGEQYF. DNA for the CDR3: TGTGCCAGCAGCAATCGACAGGGGGTCGGGGAGCAGTACTTC.

This clonotype was counted at least ten times. The CDR3 loop is CSARRDSYNEQFF. As DNA, the CDR3 is TGCAGTGCTAGGAGAGACAGCTACAATGAGCAGTTCTTC. The chain combines TRBV20-1 with TRBJ2-1; tentatively, D is TRBD1 (5 bases). V was cut by 3 bases and J by 3 bases, with 9 bases left in between. Germline loops: CDR1 DFQATT, CDR2 SNEGSKA (reference sequence). The CDR3 has 13 amino acids.

The gene calls are TRBV9 and TRBJ1-6; D remains ambiguous. Deletions cut 0 bases from V and 9 bases from J, with 7 bases between. The CDR3 sequence is 13 residues long. From germline, CDR1 is SGDLS and CDR2 YYNGEE. This CDR3 reads CASSVDLSSPLHF. CDR3 in DNA: TGTGCCAGCAGCGTAGACCTTTCTTCACCCCTCCACTTT. The whole variable domain, filled in from reference TRBV9 and TRBJ1-6, reads DSGVTQTPKHLITATGQRVTLRCSPRSGDLSVYWYQQSLDQGLQFLIQYYNGEERAKGNILERFSAQQFPDLHSELNLSSLELGDSALYFCASSVDLSSPLHFGNGTRLTVT.

V and J are TRBV4-3 and TRBJ2-3; the match to TRBD2 covers 11 bases. Germline V CDR1 and CDR2: LGHNA, YSLEER. The CDR3 covers 16 residues. V was clipped by 3 bases and J by 4 bases; unmatched bases: 6. CDR3 sequence: CASSHTLAGVADTQYF. CDR3 DNA sequence: TGCGCCAGCAGCCACACACTAGCGGGAGTTGCAGATACGCAGTATTTT.

This clonotype was observed many times. The chain uses TRBV6-5 and TRBJ2-1, with 10 bases identical to TRBD2. This CDR3 region has 16 residues. CDR1 is MNHEY and CDR2 is SVGAGI in the germline V gene. Trimming cost V 4 bases and J 0 bases; bases outside gene matches: 3. CDR3 sequence (DNA): TGTGCCAGCAGTTCGAGCGGGGGGGCCTCCTACAATGAGCAGTTCTTC. It is translated as CASSSSGGASYNEQFF.

In its sample, this clonotype was seen many times. The CDR3 DNA reads as TGTGCCAGCACCTTTACAGGCTCTGGGGCCAACGTCCTGACTTTC. Translated: CASTFTGSGANVLTF. The chain has TRBV12-3 or TRBV12-4 and TRBJ2-6; maybe TRBD1 (5 bases). V lost 7 bases and J 0 bases, leaving 10 bases between the germline ends. This CDR3 has 15 amino acids.

At least ten counts were recorded for this clonotype. The V and J genes are TRBV3-1 and TRBJ2-5; D might be TRBD1 (5 bases). The CDR3 contains 12 residues. In germline, CDR1 is LGHDT, CDR2 YNNKEL (reference sequence). V lost 3 bases and J lost 5, with 7 bases in between. The CDR3 loop reads CASSHDSETQYF. In DNA, the CDR3 is TGTGCCAGCAGCCATGACAGTGAGACCCAGTACTTC.